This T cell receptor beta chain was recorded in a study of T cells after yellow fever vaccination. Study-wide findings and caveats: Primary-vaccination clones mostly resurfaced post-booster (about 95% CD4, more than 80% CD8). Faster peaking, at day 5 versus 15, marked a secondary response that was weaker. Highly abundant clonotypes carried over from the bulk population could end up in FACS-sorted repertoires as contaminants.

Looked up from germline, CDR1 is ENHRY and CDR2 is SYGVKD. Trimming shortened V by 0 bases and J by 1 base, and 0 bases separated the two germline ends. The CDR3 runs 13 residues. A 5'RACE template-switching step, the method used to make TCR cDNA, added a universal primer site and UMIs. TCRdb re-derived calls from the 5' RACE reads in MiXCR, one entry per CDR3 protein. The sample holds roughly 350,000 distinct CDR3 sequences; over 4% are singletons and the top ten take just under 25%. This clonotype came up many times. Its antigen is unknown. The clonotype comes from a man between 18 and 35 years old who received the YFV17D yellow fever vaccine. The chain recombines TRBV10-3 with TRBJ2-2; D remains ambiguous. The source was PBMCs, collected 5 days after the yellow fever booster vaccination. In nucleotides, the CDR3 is TGTGCCATCAGTGAGTCGAACACCGGGGAGCTGTTTTTT. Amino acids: CAISESNTGELFF.